The sequence of this TCR beta chain was determined in a study of blood T cells in healthy people across ages. Looking at the study overall: In model experiments, template switching was able to capture about one barcoded beta molecule for every two T cells that were present.

CDR3 length: 15 residues. Germline V lookup: CDR1 SQVTM, CDR2 ANQGSEA. V trimming: 7 bases; J trimming: 1 base; junction bases outside the gene matches: 10. RNA extraction gave at least 5 micrograms of total RNA per sample. A J-beta primer mix and a sample-barcoded 5' primer were used in a second PCR of roughly 6 to 12 cycles. MiXCR, applied by TCRdb to the 5' RACE reads, yields one record per CDR3 protein. The table has 590,000 or so distinct CDR3 sequences, under 30% seen once. There are many counts of this clonotype. This sequence was found in a woman of 80 years or more in good health. Material: blood. The chain recombines TRBV29-1 with TRBJ2-5; 9 bases are shared with TRBD1. This chain's CDR3 is CSAGTGTGPQETQYF. CDR3 DNA sequence: TGCAGCGCTGGGACAGGGACGGGTCCCCAAGAGACCCAGTACTTC.